This paragraph covers one TCR beta chain sequence. The entry originates in a study of CD8 T cells in Susac syndrome. The authors reverse transcribed roughly 0.5 to 1 ug RNA with random hexamers. In TCRdb, the immunoSEQ multiplex PCR reads were re-called with MiXCR into one record per CDR3 protein. Of approximately 190,000 distinct CDR3 sequences in the sample, 90% to 95% were seen once. Germline lookup yields CDR1 SQVTM and CDR2 ANQGSEA. V dropped 6 bases and J dropped 1; count of bases not matched to a gene: 4. The CDR3 has 14 residues. Specimen: CD4+ T cells from PBMCs. This TCR was recovered from a human donor with Susac syndrome. The rearrangement links TRBV29-1 to TRBJ2-5; 11 nucleotides line up with TRBD2. CDR3: CSVDGTSGQETQYF. CDR3 nucleotide sequence: TGCAGCGTCGACGGGACTAGCGGCCAAGAGACCCAGTACTTC.